What follows are 22 T cell receptor beta chains derived from one specimen sequenced in a study of blood T cell repertoires in COVID-19. Repertoires were generated with immunoSEQ multiplex PCR, while TCRdb's copy carries only in-frame clones and drops some. The sample carries about 260,000 clones, about 88% recorded once. The specimen was PBMCs or T cells enriched from blood (not recorded which). The receptors were sampled from a woman in her forties or fifties who had recovered from COVID-19.

The V gene is TRBV11-2, the J gene TRBJ2-5; 7 positions agree with TRBD1. Germline lookup yields CDR1 SGHAT and CDR2 FQNNGV. J lost 5 bases, V lost 2 bases, and 14 bases had no gene match. The CDR3 extends over 17 amino acids. This CDR3 reads CASSLFSGGSFSETQYF. CDR3 coding DNA: TGTGCCAGCAGCTTATTTTCAGGGGGTAGTTTCTCGGAGACCCAGTACTTC.

The rearrangement uses TRBV19 and TRBJ2-3; TRBD1 matches 8 bases. The CDR3 is made up of 16 amino acids. With V trimmed by 6 bases and J by 0 bases, 8 bases remained unmatched. Germline values: CDR1 LNHDA, CDR2 SQIVND (reference sequence). The CDR3 DNA is TGTGCCAGTAGCAGACAGGGGCCACCTAGCACAGATACGCAGTATTTT. Amino acid sequence: CASSRQGPPSTDTQYF.

This clone was counted at least ten times. This chain uses TRBV6-2 or TRBV6-3 with TRBJ2-3; 9 nucleotides line up with TRBD1. Germline V gene data show CDR1 as MNHEY and CDR2 as SVGEGT. The CDR3 runs to 17 residues. V lost 0 bases and J lost 4; bases outside the gene matches: 8. CDR3 in DNA: TGTGCCAGCAGTTACTCGATAGGGGACAGGGAGGCAGATACGCAGTATTTT. It is translated as CASSYSIGDREADTQYF.

This rearrangement joins TRBV5-6 to TRBJ2-2; D unresolved. CDR3 length equals 16 residues. V was pared by 3 bases and J by 3 bases, with 15 bases between. CDR1 is SGHDT, CDR2 YYEEEE, per germline. The CDR3 sequence: CASSSVNRYDTGELFF. The CDR3 region has the DNA TGTGCCAGCAGCTCGGTGAATCGTTACGACACCGGGGAGCTGTTTTTT.

The rearrangement uses TRBV2 and TRBJ2-7; possibly TRBD1 for D (6 bases). The V gene's germline CDR1 is SNHLY and CDR2 FYNNEI. V was shortened by 3 bases and J by 4 bases, with 19 bases between the two germline ends. This CDR3 comprises 16 residues. The CDR3 spells CASSDFPTRGWYEQYF. The CDR3 DNA reads as TGTGCCAGCAGTGATTTTCCCACCAGGGGTTGGTACGAGCAGTACTTC.

The genes are TRBV6-2 or TRBV6-3 and TRBJ1-1; D perhaps matches TRBD1 (5 bases). Deletions cut 2 bases from V and 0 bases from J, with 16 bases between. From germline, CDR1 is MNHEY and CDR2 SVGEGT. The CDR3 length is 17 residues. The CDR3 DNA reads TGTGCCAGCAGTTACAAAGTGGGGCGCCCTATGAACACTGAAGCTTTCTTT. Protein sequence: CASSYKVGRPMNTEAFF.

CDR3 amino acids: CASSLDYIATDTQYF. The CDR3 DNA follows: TGTGCCAGCAGCTTAGACTACATAGCCACAGATACGCAGTATTTT. The V and J genes are TRBV7-8 and TRBJ2-3; D remains ambiguous. CDR3 size: 15 residues. V lost 1 base and J lost 2, with 10 bases in between. Germline assignment: CDR1 SGHVS and CDR2 FQNEAQ.

This chain joins TRBV13 and TRBJ1-5; unclear D gene. The CDR3 spans 13 residues. Looked up from germline, CDR1 is PRHDT and CDR2 is FYEKMQ (reference sequence). The V and J ends lost 2 bases and 5 bases respectively, with 7 bases between them. CDR3 loop: CASSLRVDQPQHF. In nucleotides, the CDR3 is TGTGCCAGCAGCTTACGTGTAGATCAGCCCCAGCATTTT.

The J gene is TRBJ2-7, the V gene TRBV6-5; TRBD1 aligns across 7 bases. The CDR3 consists of 12 residues. Germline assignment: CDR1 MNHEY and CDR2 SVGAGI. J was trimmed by 2 bases and V by 6 bases; bases with no gene match: 1. The CDR3 loop reads CASRDRAYEQYF. The CDR3 nucleotides read TGTGCCAGCAGAGACAGGGCCTACGAGCAGTACTTC.

The V and J genes are TRBV7-3 and TRBJ2-1; TRBD2 agrees at 8 bases. The CDR3 runs 15 residues. CDR1 and CDR2 from the germline V gene are SGHTA and FQGTGA. Trimming removed 3 bases from V and 7 bases from J; junction bases left unmatched: 8. CDR3 bases: TGTGCCAGCAGCTTTAAGGTAGCGGGGTTGAATGAGCAGTTCTTC. Encoded protein: CASSFKVAGLNEQFF.

This clone was seen only once. The V and J genes are TRBV5-5 and TRBJ1-4; no clear D gene. The CDR3 contains 13 residues. From germline, CDR1 is SGHKS and CDR2 YYEKEE (reference sequence). Deletions cut 5 bases from V and 7 bases from J, with 12 bases between. The CDR3 coding sequence is TGTGCCAGCAGGTTTATGGGGAGTGAAAAACTGTTTTTT. Protein product: CASRFMGSEKLFF.

V gene TRBV5-1 combines with J gene TRBJ2-3; D uncertain. V lost 4 bases to trimming and J lost 0 bases, with 9 bases between them. This CDR3 contains 14 residues. In germline, CDR1 is SGHRS, CDR2 YFSETQ. CDR3: CASSQDSSTDTQYF. In DNA form, the CDR3 reads TGCGCCAGCAGCCAGGATTCTAGCACAGATACGCAGTATTTT.

The chain employs TRBV7-6 and TRBJ2-2; D uncertain. The V end lost 5 bases, the J end lost 1 base, and 14 bases lay between the germline ends. Germline V gene lookup returns CDR1 SGHVS and CDR2 FNYEAQ. The CDR3 length is 16 residues. Here the CDR3 reads CASSTPRAGNTGELFF. CDR3 DNA sequence: TGTGCCAGCAGCACACCGAGAGCAGGGAACACCGGGGAGCTGTTTTTT.

The J gene is TRBJ2-1, the V gene TRBV6-2 or TRBV6-3, with a tentative D call TRBD2 (5 bases). Germline V gives CDR1 MNHEY, CDR2 SVGEGT. The CDR3 runs to 13 residues. The germline V and J ends were trimmed by 1 base and 5 bases, with 6 bases remaining between them. CDR3 sequence (DNA): TGTGCCAGCAGTTACTTAGCGAACAATGAGCAGTTCTTC. Translated, it gives CASSYLANNEQFF.

The gene calls are TRBV7-2 and TRBJ2-3; 9 bases align to TRBD2. The V and J ends lost 2 bases and 3 bases, in that order; junction bases with no gene match: 6. The V gene's germline CDR1 is SGHTA and CDR2 FQGNSA. The CDR3 totals 16 residues. The CDR3 DNA reads TGTGCCAGCAGCTTATTTAGCGGGAGTAAAACAGATACGCAGTATTTT. Residues: CASSLFSGSKTDTQYF.

The chain uses TRBV14 and TRBJ1-2; 7 positions agree with TRBD1. This CDR3 spans 19 amino acids. Germline values: CDR1 SGHDN, CDR2 FVKESK. The V gene end was trimmed by 4 bases and the J gene end by 3 bases; junction bases not matched to a gene: 20. For the CDR3, the DNA is TGTGCCAGCAGCCCGCCCGGGAGTGTTCGACAGGGTCGGGACTATGGCTACACCTTC. Protein: CASSPPGSVRQGRDYGYTF.

This clone was found once. The chain has TRBV28 and TRBJ2-1; D gene ambiguous. Germline CDR1 reads MDHEN; CDR2 reads SYDVKM. The CDR3 is 11 amino acids. V was cut by 5 bases and J by 8 bases, with 7 bases left in between. The CDR3 DNA reads TGTGCCAGCAGTCATAGCCATGAGCAGTTCTTC. Residues: CASSHSHEQFF.

A remark on this clone: The germline gene is not matched at one end of the junction; a read error may be the cause. This chain uses TRBV7-7 with TRBJ2-1, with 8 nucleotides matching TRBD2. The V gene's germline CDR1 is SSHAT and CDR2 FNYEAQ (reference sequence). The CDR3 spans 15 residues. CDR3 in amino acids: CASSLSGSSLNEQFF. The CDR3 nucleotides are TGTGCTAGCAGCCTAAGCGGGAGCAGTCTCAATGAGCAGTTCTTC.

This chain joins TRBV6-2 or TRBV6-3 and TRBJ2-1, with 7 bases matching TRBD2. Germline CDR1 is MNHEY and CDR2 is SVGEGT. The CDR3 is made up of 15 amino acids. J lost 1 base, V lost 3 bases, and 3 bases had no gene match. The CDR3 protein is CASSYLGLSYNEQFF. The CDR3 DNA is TGTGCCAGCAGTTATCTGGGACTATCCTACAATGAGCAGTTCTTC.

The V and J genes are TRBV19 and TRBJ2-1; 14 bases agree with TRBD2. Trimming removed 7 bases from V and 9 bases from J; junction bases left unmatched: 8. CDR1 is LNHDA and CDR2 is SQIVND in the germline V gene (reference sequence). This CDR3 is built from 15 residues. CDR3 region: CASTPGTSGSGEQFF. CDR3 in DNA: TGTGCCAGTACCCCGGGGACTAGCGGGAGCGGTGAGCAGTTCTTC. The full variable domain, completed using reference TRBV19 and TRBJ2-1, is DGGITQSPKYLFRKEGQNVTLSCEQNLNHDAMYWYRQDPGQGLRLIYYSQIVNDFQKGDIAEGYSVSREKKESFPLTVTSAQKNPTAFYLCASTPGTSGSGEQFFGPGTRLTVL.

The DNA of the CDR3 is TGTGCCAGCAAGTCAGGGGCCTTTAACTACGAGCAGTACTTC. It specifies CASKSGAFNYEQYF. The V gene is TRBV2, the J gene TRBJ2-7; a weak D match, TRBD1 (6 bases). V lost 7 bases and J lost 3, with 16 bases in between. Germline CDR1 reads SNHLY; CDR2 reads FYNNEI. This CDR3 comprises 14 residues. The full variable domain, its missing parts supplied by reference TRBV2 and TRBJ2-7, is EPEVTQTPSHQVTQMGQEVILRCVPISNHLYFYWYRQILGQKVEFLVSFYNNEISEKSEIFDDQFSVERPDGSNFTLKIRSTKLEDSAMYFCASKSGAFNYEQYFGPGTRLTVT.

The chain uses TRBV7-2 and TRBJ2-2, with 7 bases lining up with TRBD1. Germline CDR1 is SGHTA and CDR2 is FQGNSA. The junction had 9 bases not matched to a gene; V was cut back by 7 bases and J by 4 bases. The CDR3 extends over 15 amino acids. The CDR3: CASTSGQVLTGELFF. The CDR3 coding sequence is TGTGCCAGCACCTCCGGACAGGTTCTCACCGGGGAGCTGTTTTTT.